This entry describes one TCR beta chain. The protocol was immunoSEQ multiplex PCR, while the TCRdb copy is restricted to in-frame clones and leaves out a portion. The sample comprises roughly 100,000 clones, more than 90% of which are singletons, and around 3% rests with the top ten. These data are taken from a study of control samples from healthy donors and cancer patients. With V trimmed by 4 bases and J by 1 base, 15 bases remained unmatched. The CDR3 totals 17 residues. Germline CDR1 GTSNPN, CDR2 SVGIG (reference sequence). Sequenced material: blood. The origin of this receptor is a human donor in good health. The donor label of this sample is uncertain. The chain carries TRBV30 and TRBJ1-1; TRBD1 matches 7 bases. The CDR3 here is CAWISVHGGGANTEAFF. The CDR3 nucleotides are TGTGCCTGGATCTCGGTCCACGGAGGGGGCGCGAACACTGAAGCTTTCTTT.